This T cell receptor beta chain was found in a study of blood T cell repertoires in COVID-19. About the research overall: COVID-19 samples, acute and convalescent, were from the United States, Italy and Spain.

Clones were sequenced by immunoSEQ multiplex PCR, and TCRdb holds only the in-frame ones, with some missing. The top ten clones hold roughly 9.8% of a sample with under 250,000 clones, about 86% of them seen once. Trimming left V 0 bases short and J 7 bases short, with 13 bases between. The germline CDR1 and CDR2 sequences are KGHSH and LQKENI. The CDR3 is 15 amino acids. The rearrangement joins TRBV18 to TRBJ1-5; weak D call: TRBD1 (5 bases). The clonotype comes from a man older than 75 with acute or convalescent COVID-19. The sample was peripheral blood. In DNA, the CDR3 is TGTGCCAGCTCACCACCCGGGCAGGGTGGGCAGCCCCAGCATTTT. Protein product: CASSPPGQGGQPQHF.